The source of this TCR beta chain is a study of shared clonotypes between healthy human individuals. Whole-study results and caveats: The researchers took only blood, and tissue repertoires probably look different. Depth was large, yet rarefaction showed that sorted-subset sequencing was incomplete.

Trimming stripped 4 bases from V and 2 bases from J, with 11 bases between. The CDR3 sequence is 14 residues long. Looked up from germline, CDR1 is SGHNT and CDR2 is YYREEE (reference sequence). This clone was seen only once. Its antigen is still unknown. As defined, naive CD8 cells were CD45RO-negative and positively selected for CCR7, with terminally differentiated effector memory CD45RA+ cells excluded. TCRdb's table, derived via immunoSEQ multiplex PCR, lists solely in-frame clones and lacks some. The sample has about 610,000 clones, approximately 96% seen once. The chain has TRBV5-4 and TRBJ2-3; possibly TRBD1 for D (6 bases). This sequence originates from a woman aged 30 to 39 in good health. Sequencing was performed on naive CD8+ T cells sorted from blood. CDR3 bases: TGTGCCAGCAGCCCGGGACAATACACAGATACGCAGTATTTT. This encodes CASSPGQYTDTQYF. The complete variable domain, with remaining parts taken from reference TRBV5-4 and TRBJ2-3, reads ETGVTQSPTHLIKTRGQQVTLRCSSQSGHNTVSWYQQALGQGPQFIFQYYREEENGRGNFPPRFSGLQFPNYSSELNVNALELDDSALYLCASSPGQYTDTQYFGPGTRLTVL.